Listed below are T cell receptor beta chains from one sample, sequenced in a study of blood T cell repertoires in COVID-19. The assay was immunoSEQ multiplex PCR, and TCRdb's table has in-frame clones only and misses some. In the table there are about 190,000 clones, under 90% of which are singletons. The sequencing input was peripheral blood. Receptors were obtained from a man aged 35-49 years with acute or convalescent COVID-19. CDR3s include the opening cysteine and the closing phenylalanine or tryptophan. Fields, in order: D gene, J gene, clone size, V gene, CDR3 protein, CDR3 DNA. A D gene is named only where the DNA matches it firmly. Not all rows give a size; the values are once, few, many and, for expanded clones, a class.

>TRBD2|TRBJ2-1|once|TRBV10-2
CASRLGLAGNNEQFF
TGCGCCAGCAGACTCGGACTAGCGGGGAACAATGAGCAGTTCTTC
>TRBD2|TRBJ2-7|-|TRBV4-2
CASSQDLAGDREQYF
TGTGCCAGCAGCCAAGATCTAGCGGGGGATCGGGAGCAGTACTTC
>-|TRBJ2-5|-|TRBV15
CATSRMGSLTVQETQYF
TGTGCCACCAGCAGAATGGGTAGCCTAACGGTTCAAGAGACCCAGTACTTC
>-|TRBJ1-2|-|TRBV5-6
CASSLQSSYGYTF
TGTGCCAGCAGCTTGCAGTCCTCCTATGGCTACACCTTC
>-|TRBJ1-1|-|TRBV2
CASSVQGNTEAFF
TGTGCCAGCAGCGTACAGGGAAACACTGAAGCTTTCTTT
>-|TRBJ2-7|-|TRBV28
CASSSPSALLSYEQYF
TGTGCCAGCAGTTCGCCCTCCGCCCTACTCTCCTACGAGCAGTACTTC
>-|TRBJ2-7|-|TRBV12-3/TRBV12-4
CASSPVRYEQYF
TGTGCCAGCAGCCCCGTTCGCTACGAGCAGTACTTC
>-|TRBJ1-5|-|TRBV4-1
CASSQEGSFSNQPQHF
TGCGCCAGCAGCCAAGAAGGGAGTTTTAGCAATCAGCCCCAGCATTTT
>TRBD1|TRBJ2-3|-|TRBV5-4
CASSKTGDGTDTQYF
TGTGCCAGCAGTAAGACAGGGGATGGCACAGATACGCAGTATTTT
>-|TRBJ2-5|-|TRBV7-2
CASSLGQVHETQYF
TGTGCCAGCAGCTTAGGGCAGGTTCACGAGACCCAGTACTTC
>TRBD1|TRBJ1-6|-|TRBV6-5
CASSYSGTVNSPLHF
TGTGCCAGCAGTTACTCGGGGACAGTTAATTCACCCCTCCACTTT
>-|TRBJ2-3|-|TRBV29-1
CSVVQGTDTQYF
TGCAGCGTTGTACAGGGCACAGATACGCAGTATTTT
>-|TRBJ1-4|-|TRBV30
CAWKRPLGGPNEKLFF
TGTGCCTGGAAACGTCCTCTAGGGGGACCTAATGAAAAACTGTTTTTT